Below, 15 T cell receptor beta chains from the same sample are listed, as sequenced in a study of cytomegalovirus exposure and HLA in healthy donors. The PCR had 60 Vbeta and 13 Jbeta primers. Method: immunoSEQ multiplex PCR; TCRdb's copy keeps in-frame clones and lacks some. Of 150,000 to 200,000 clones listed, approximately 79% are singletons. The sequenced sample was PBMCs. Every receptor here comes from a woman aged 50 to 65 in good health and CMV-seropositive.

J is TRBJ2-5 and V is TRBV28; 9 nucleotides agree with TRBD2. The CDR3 totals 16 residues. V was clipped by 6 bases and J by 5 bases; unmatched bases: 13. From germline, CDR1 is MDHEN and CDR2 SYDVKM. CDR3 DNA: TGTGCCAGCAGAGGGGTGGGAGCGGGGGGTGCGGAGACCCAGTACTTC. It encodes CASRGVGAGGAETQYF.

Written as DNA, the CDR3 is TGTGCCAGCAGTCGAGGGACAGGAACCGGGGAGCTGTTTTTT. It specifies CASSRGTGTGELFF. The rearrangement links TRBV6-5 to TRBJ2-2; 8 bases agree with TRBD1. The V segment lost 5 bases and the J segment 5 bases; nucleotides outside the gene matches: 4. This CDR3 comprises 14 residues. Germline V gene lookup returns CDR1 MNHEY and CDR2 SVGAGI.

The V gene is TRBV19, the J gene TRBJ1-2; the D is unclear. Trimming left V 6 bases short and J 6 bases short, with 11 bases between. The CDR3 spans 12 residues. CDR1 is LNHDA and CDR2 is SQIVND in the germline V gene (reference sequence). CDR3 coding DNA: TGTGCCAGTAGATCGGCGGGGAATGGCTACACCTTC. It is translated as CASRSAGNGYTF.

This clone is a singleton in its sample. The rearrangement uses TRBV2 and TRBJ1-4; 7 bases align to TRBD1. This CDR3 has 15 residues. V trimming: 5 bases; J trimming: 1 base; junction bases outside the gene matches: 4. Germline values: CDR1 SNHLY, CDR2 FYNNEI. The CDR3 coding sequence is TGTGCCAGCAGTAATCAGGGGGGAACTAATGAAAAACTGTTTTTT. Residues: CASSNQGGTNEKLFF.

V usage is TRBV4-3 and J usage is TRBJ1-2; 8 bases agree with TRBD1. The CDR3 consists of 15 residues. V dropped 1 base and J dropped 3; count of bases not matched to a gene: 4. CDR1 and CDR2 (germline): LGHNA, YSLEER. CDR3: CASSQVLTGDYGYTF. CDR3 DNA sequence: TGCGCCAGCAGCCAAGTCCTGACAGGGGACTATGGCTACACCTTC.

This clone was seen a single time. V usage is TRBV9 and J usage is TRBJ2-5; TRBD1 matches at 7 bases. CDR1 is SGDLS and CDR2 is YYNGEE in the germline V gene. After removal of 0 bases from V and 1 base from J, the junction contained 3 bases not matched to a gene. This CDR3 has 15 residues. The chain's CDR3 is CASSVDGTAQETQYF. DNA for the CDR3: TGTGCCAGCAGCGTAGATGGGACAGCCCAAGAGACCCAGTACTTC.

V and J are TRBV5-4 and TRBJ2-7; 7 nucleotides line up with TRBD1. This CDR3 is 15 amino acids long. Trimming removed 4 bases from V and 3 bases from J; junction bases left unmatched: 10. The germline gives CDR1 SGHNT, CDR2 YYREEE (reference sequence). In nucleotides, the CDR3 is TGTGCCAGCAGCCTACTACAGGGGATTGGCTACGAGCAGTACTTC. Translating gives CASSLLQGIGYEQYF.

J is TRBJ2-7 and V is TRBV5-1; 10 nucleotides match TRBD2. Trimming at V came to 6 bases and at J to 9 bases, leaving 9 bases not matched to a gene. CDR1 SGHRS and CDR2 YFSETQ come from the germline V gene. The CDR3 spans 13 residues. CDR3 region: CASNGLADDAQYF. CDR3 DNA sequence: TGCGCCAGCAATGGACTAGCGGACGACGCGCAGTACTTC.

The V call is TRBV4-1, the J call TRBJ1-6; 8 nucleotides match TRBD1. Looked up from germline, CDR1 is MGHRA and CDR2 is YSYEKL. The CDR3 spans 16 residues. Trimming took 4 bases from V and 9 from J; bases not matched to a gene: 11. The DNA for the CDR3 is TGCGCCAGCAGCCGTTTAGTTACAGGGGGTAGTTCACCCCTCCACTTT. Residues: CASSRLVTGGSSPLHF.

The genes are TRBV19 and TRBJ2-1, with 11 bases aligning to TRBD2. Trimming at V came to 9 bases and at J to 7 bases, leaving 8 bases not matched to a gene. CDR3 length: 14 residues. Germline CDR1 is LNHDA and CDR2 is SQIVND (reference sequence). The CDR3 DNA sequence: TGTGCCAGCACCCAGGTAGCGGGGGGGAATGAGCAGTTCTTC. Its protein product is CASTQVAGGNEQFF.

This clone was picked up one time. The V and J genes are TRBV18 and TRBJ2-7; TRBD2 matches 7 bases. J lost 2 bases, V lost 3 bases, and 7 bases had no gene match. Germline values: CDR1 KGHSH, CDR2 LQKENI. The CDR3 consists of 15 residues. CDR3 in amino acids: CASSPQTSEAYEQYF. In DNA form, the CDR3 reads TGTGCCAGCTCACCGCAAACTAGCGAGGCCTACGAGCAGTACTTC.

J is TRBJ2-7 and V is TRBV7-8, with 7 bases that match TRBD2. V lost 1 base, J lost 8 bases, and 5 bases stayed unmatched. CDR1 is SGHVS, CDR2 FQNEAQ, per germline. This CDR3 is 13 amino acids long. The CDR3 DNA sequence: TGTGCCAGCAGCTTAGGGGAGGGTCGGAAGCAGTACTTC. Translating it yields CASSLGEGRKQYF.

J is TRBJ2-7 and V is TRBV6-4; weak D call: TRBD1 (6 bases). Germline V gene data show CDR1 as MRHNA and CDR2 as SNTAGT. V lost 5 bases to trimming and J lost 5 bases, with 16 bases between them. The CDR3 extends over 14 amino acids. The CDR3: CASSFRGYHDEQYF. The DNA of the CDR3 is TGTGCCAGCAGTTTTAGGGGGTATCACGACGAGCAGTACTTC.

This chain links TRBV2 with TRBJ2-7; possible D gene TRBD2, 7 bases. The germline CDR1 and CDR2 sequences are SNHLY and FYNNEI. The CDR3 covers 13 residues. V lost 8 bases and J lost 2, with 13 bases in between. CDR3 sequence: CASRRGATYEQYF. For the CDR3, the DNA is TGTGCCAGCCGCCGGGGGGCCACCTACGAGCAGTACTTC.

This chain joins TRBV5-5 and TRBJ1-1, with 10 bases that match TRBD1. V was clipped by 0 bases and J by 5 bases; unmatched bases: 1. This CDR3 comprises 14 residues. CDR1 and CDR2 (germline): SGHKS, YYEKEE (reference sequence). The CDR3 sequence: CASSLGTGGTEAFF. Here the CDR3 DNA reads TGTGCCAGCAGCTTGGGGACAGGGGGTACTGAAGCTTTCTTT.